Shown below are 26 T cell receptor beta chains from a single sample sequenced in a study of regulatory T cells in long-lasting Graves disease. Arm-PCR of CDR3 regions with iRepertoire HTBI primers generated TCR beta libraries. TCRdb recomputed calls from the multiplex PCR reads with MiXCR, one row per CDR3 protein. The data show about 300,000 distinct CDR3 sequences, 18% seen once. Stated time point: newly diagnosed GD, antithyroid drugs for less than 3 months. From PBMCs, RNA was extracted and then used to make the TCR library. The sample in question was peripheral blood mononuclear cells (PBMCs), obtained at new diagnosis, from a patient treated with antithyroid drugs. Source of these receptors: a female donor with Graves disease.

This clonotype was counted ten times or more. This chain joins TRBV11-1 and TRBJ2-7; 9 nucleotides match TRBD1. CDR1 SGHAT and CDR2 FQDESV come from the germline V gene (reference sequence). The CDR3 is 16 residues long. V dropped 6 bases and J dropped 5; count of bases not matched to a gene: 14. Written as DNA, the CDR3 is TGTGCCAGCAGACCTCGCTCGGGGACAGGGTCCCACGAGCAGTACTTC. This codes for CASRPRSGTGSHEQYF.

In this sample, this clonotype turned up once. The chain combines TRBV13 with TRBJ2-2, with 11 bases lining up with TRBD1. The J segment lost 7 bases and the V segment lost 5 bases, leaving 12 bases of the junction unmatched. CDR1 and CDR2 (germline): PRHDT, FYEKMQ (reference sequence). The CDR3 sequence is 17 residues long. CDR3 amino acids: CASSVAWTGGADGELFF. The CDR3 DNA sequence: TGTGCCAGCAGCGTAGCTTGGACAGGGGGCGCGGACGGGGAGCTGTTTTTT.

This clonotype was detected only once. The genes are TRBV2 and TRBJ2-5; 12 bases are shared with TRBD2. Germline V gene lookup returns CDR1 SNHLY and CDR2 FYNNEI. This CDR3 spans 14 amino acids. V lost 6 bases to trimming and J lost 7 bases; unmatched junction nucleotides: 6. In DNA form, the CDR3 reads TGTGCCAGCAGAGGACTAGCGGGAATCGGGACCCAGTACTTC. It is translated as CASRGLAGIGTQYF.

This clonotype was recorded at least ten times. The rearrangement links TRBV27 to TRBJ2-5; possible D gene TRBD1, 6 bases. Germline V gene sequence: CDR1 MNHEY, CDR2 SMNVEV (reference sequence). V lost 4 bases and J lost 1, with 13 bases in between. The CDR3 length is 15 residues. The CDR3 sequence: CASSSALGAQETQYF. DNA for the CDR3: TGTGCCAGCAGTTCTGCACTGGGGGCCCAAGAGACCCAGTACTTC.

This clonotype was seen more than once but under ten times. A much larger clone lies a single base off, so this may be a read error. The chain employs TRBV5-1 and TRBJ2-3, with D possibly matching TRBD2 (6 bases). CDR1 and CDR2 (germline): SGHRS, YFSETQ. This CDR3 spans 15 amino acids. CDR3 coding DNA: TGCGGCAGCAGCTTGGGGGGACGGGGAGTGGATACGCAGTATTTT. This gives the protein CGSSLGGRGVDTQYF.

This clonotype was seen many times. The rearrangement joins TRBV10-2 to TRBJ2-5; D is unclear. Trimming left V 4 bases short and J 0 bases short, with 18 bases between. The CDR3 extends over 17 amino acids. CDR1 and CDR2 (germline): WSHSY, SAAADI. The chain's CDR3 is CASSALFDSTYQETQYF. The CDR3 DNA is TGCGCCAGCAGTGCACTGTTTGACTCGACGTACCAAGAGACCCAGTACTTC.

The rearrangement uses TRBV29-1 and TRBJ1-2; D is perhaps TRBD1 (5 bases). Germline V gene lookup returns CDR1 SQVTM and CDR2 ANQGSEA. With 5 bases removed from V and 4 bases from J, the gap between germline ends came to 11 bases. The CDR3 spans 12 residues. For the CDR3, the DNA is TGCAGCGTTAGTCGGCAGGGCTATGGCTACACCTTC. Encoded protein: CSVSRQGYGYTF.

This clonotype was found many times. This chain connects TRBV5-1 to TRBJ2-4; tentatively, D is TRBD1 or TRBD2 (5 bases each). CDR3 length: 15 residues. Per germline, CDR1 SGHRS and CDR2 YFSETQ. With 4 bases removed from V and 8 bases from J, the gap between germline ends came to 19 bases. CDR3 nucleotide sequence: TGCGCCAGCAGCCTCACCGGGGCGAGGGCACACATTCAGTACTTC. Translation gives CASSLTGARAHIQYF. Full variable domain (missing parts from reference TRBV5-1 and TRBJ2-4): KAGVTQTPRYLIKTRGQQVTLSCSPISGHRSVSWYQQTPGQGLQFLFEYFSETQRNKGNFPGRFSGRQFSNSRSEMNVSTLELGDSALYLCASSLTGARAHIQYFGAGTRLSVL.

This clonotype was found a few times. The CDR3 loop is CASSEFGRNTEAFF. DNA of the CDR3: TGTGCCAGCAGTGAATTCGGACGGAACACTGAAGCTTTCTTT. The chain combines TRBV2 with TRBJ1-1; D is undetermined. The CDR3 is 14 amino acids. Germline V gene sequence: CDR1 SNHLY, CDR2 FYNNEI. The V gene lost 2 bases and the J gene lost 1 base, with 8 bases spanning the gap.

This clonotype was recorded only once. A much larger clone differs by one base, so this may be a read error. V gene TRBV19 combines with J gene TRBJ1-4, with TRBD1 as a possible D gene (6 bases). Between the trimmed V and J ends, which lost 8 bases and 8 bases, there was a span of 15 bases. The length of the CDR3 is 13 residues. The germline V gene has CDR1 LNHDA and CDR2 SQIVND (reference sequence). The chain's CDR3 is CASYPDSAEKLFF. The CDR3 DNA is TGTGCCAGTTACCCGGACAGTGCGGAAAAACTGTTTTTT. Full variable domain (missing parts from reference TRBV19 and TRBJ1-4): DGGITQSPKYLFRKEGQNVTLSCEQNLNHDAMYWYRQDPGQGLRLIYYSQIVNDFQKGDIAEGYSVSREKKESFPLTVTSAQKNPTAFYLCASYPDSAEKLFFGSGTQLSVL.

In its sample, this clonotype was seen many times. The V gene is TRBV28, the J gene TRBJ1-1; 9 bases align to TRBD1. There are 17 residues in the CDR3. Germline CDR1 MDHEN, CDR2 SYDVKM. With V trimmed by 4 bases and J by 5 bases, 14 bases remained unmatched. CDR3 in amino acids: CASSSLPSTGGWTEAFF. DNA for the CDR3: TGTGCCAGCAGTTCCTTACCCTCGACAGGGGGTTGGACTGAAGCTTTCTTT.

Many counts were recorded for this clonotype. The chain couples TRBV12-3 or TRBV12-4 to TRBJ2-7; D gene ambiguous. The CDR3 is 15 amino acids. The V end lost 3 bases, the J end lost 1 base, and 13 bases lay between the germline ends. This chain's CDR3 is CASSFSNSFSYEQYF. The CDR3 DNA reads TGTGCCAGCAGTTTTAGCAACAGCTTTTCCTACGAGCAGTACTTC.

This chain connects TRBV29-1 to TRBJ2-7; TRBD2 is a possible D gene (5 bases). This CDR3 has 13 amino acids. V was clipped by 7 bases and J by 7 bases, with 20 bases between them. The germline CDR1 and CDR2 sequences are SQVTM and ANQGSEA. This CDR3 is CSAQEARTGEQYF. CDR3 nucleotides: TGCAGCGCCCAGGAGGCGAGGACGGGTGAGCAGTACTTC.

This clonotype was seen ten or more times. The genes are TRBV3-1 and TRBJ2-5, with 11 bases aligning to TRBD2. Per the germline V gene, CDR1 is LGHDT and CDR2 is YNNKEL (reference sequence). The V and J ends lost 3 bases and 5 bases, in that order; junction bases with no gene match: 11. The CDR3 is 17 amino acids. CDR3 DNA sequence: TGTGCCAGCAGCCATCTTAGCGGGAGGGCGGCTTCGGAGACCCAGTACTTC. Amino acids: CASSHLSGRAASETQYF.

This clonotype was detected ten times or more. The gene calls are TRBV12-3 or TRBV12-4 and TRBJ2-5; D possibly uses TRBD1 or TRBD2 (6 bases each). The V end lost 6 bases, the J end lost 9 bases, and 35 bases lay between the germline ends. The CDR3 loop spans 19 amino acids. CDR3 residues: CASSPVEVGQSSRSGAQYF. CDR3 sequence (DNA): TGTGCCAGCAGCCCGGTCGAGGTGGGACAATCGAGTCGCTCGGGGGCCCAGTACTTC.

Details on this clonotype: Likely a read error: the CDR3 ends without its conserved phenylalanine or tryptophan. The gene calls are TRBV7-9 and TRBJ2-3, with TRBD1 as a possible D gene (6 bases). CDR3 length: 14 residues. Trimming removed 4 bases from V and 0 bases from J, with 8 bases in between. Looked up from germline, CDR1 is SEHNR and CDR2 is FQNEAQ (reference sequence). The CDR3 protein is CASSSGQSTDTQYC. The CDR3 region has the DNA TGTGCCAGCAGCTCAGGACAGAGCACAGATACGCAGTATTGT.

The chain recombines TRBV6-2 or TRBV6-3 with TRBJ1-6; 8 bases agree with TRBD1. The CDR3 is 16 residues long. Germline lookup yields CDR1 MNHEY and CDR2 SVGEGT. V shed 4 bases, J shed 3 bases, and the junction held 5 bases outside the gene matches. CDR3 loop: CASSWDRTIYNSPLHF. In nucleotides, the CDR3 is TGTGCCAGCAGTTGGGACAGGACCATCTATAATTCACCCCTCCACTTT.

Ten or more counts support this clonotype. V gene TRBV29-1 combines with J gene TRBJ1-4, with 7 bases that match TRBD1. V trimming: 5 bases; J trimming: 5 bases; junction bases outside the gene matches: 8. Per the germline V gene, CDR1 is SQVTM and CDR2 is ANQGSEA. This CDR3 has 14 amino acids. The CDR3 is CSVKSRGKNEKLFF. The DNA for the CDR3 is TGCAGCGTTAAGTCCAGGGGGAAAAATGAAAAACTGTTTTTT.

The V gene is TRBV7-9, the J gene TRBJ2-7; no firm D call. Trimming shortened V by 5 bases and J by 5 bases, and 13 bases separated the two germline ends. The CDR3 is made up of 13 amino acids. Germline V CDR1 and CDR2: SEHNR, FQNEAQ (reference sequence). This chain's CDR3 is CASSLSWGNEQYF. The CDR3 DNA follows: TGTGCCAGCAGCCTCTCTTGGGGAAACGAGCAGTACTTC.

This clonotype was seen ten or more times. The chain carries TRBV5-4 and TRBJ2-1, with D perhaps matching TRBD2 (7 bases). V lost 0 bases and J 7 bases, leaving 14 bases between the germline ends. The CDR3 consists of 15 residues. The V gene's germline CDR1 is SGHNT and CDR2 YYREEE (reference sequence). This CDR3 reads CASSLEGGRVNEQFF. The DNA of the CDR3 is TGTGCCAGCAGCTTGGAAGGGGGGAGGGTGAATGAGCAGTTCTTC.

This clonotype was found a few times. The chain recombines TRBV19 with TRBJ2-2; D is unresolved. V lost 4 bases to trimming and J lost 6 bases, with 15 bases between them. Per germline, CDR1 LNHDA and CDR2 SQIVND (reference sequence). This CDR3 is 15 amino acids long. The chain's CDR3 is CASSRIPTGAGELFF. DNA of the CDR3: TGTGCCAGTAGTAGGATCCCGACGGGCGCCGGGGAGCTGTTTTTT. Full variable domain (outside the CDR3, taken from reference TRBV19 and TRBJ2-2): DGGITQSPKYLFRKEGQNVTLSCEQNLNHDAMYWYRQDPGQGLRLIYYSQIVNDFQKGDIAEGYSVSREKKESFPLTVTSAQKNPTAFYLCASSRIPTGAGELFFGEGSRLTVL.

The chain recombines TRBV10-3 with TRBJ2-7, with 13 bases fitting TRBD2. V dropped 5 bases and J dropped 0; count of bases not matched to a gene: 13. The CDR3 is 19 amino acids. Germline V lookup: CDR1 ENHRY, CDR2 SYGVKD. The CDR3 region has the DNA TGTGCCATCAGTCGATCCGGACTAGCGGGAGTTGATGGCTCCTACGAGCAGTACTTC. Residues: CAISRSGLAGVDGSYEQYF.

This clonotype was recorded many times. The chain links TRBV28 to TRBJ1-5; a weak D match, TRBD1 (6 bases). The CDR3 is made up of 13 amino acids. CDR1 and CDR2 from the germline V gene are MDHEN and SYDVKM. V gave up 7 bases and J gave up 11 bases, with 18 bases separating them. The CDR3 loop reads CASTGANTPTQHF. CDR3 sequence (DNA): TGTGCCAGCACGGGGGCCAATACCCCGACCCAGCATTTT.

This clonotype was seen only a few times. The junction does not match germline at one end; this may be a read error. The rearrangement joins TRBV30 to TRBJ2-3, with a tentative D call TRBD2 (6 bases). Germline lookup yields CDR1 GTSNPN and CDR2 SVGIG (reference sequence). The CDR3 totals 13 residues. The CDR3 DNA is TGTGCCTGGAGCGGGACTTACACAGATATGCAGGATTTT. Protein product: CAWSGTYTDMQDF.

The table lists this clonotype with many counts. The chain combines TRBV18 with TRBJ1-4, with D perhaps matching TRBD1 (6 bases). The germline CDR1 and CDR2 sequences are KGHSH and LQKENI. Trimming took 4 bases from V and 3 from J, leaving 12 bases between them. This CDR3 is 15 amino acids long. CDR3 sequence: CASSLDQGSNEKLFF. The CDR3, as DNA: TGTGCCAGCTCACTTGATCAGGGGTCTAATGAAAAACTGTTTTTT.

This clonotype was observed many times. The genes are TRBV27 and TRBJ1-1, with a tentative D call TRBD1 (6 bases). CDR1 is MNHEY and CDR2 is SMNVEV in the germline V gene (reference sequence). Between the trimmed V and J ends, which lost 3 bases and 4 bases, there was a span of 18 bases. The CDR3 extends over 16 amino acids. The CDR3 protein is CASSLRRGAEGTEAFF. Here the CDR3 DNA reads TGTGCCAGCAGTTTGAGGAGGGGGGCAGAGGGCACTGAAGCTTTCTTT.